This T cell receptor beta chain was retrieved from a study of T cell responses to AZD1222 COVID-19 vaccine. The CDR3 sequence is 15 residues long. Looked up from germline, CDR1 is LNHNV and CDR2 is YYDKDF (reference sequence). The V gene end was trimmed by 0 bases and the J gene end by 7 bases; junction bases not matched to a gene: 5. Profiled with immunoSEQ multiplex PCR; TCRdb holds only in-frame clones, not every one. Of about 150,000 clones listed, roughly nine tenths are singletons. The sequence came from an adult in good health. The starting material was peripheral blood, obtained on day 0 of AZD1222 vaccination. This chain connects TRBV15 to TRBJ2-1; 8 bases map to TRBD2. The CDR3 region has the DNA TGTGCCACCAGCAGAGATAAAAGCGGGGGTAATGAGCAGTTCTTC. This translates into CATSRDKSGGNEQFF.